This is a list of T cell receptor beta chains from one sample in a study of vaccination and CD4 T cells after COVID-19. Each CDR3 protein is one row after TCRdb ran MiXCR on the PCR reads. The sample carries around 8,000 distinct CDR3 sequences, 40% to 45% recorded once. These TCRs are of unknown antigen specificity. Material: CD4+ T cells from blood, cultured in vitro. The receptors stem from a human donor in good health. Each CDR3 is given without its conserved first and last residue. The size field is filled for only some rows; it gives once, few, many or a size class.

v_call clone_size cdr3_length cdr3_aa
TRBV20-1 few 17 SARPRYRGRVSGANVLT
TRBV7-2 . 10 ASSLPSYEQY
TRBV24-1 . 14 ATSDRRGQNTGELF
TRBV27 . 13 ASSLAGGRGETQY
TRBV19 . 14 ASSRVGGALYNEQF
TRBV6-5 few 13 ASSFSRGTKETQY
TRBV6-5 . 15 ASSYLGGGTIQETQY
TRBV6-1 few 13 ASHPGQRGNSPLH
TRBV7-2 . 12 ASQKTRVDEKLF
TRBV6-1 . 11 ASSRTGSSPLH
TRBV27 few 16 ASSFLTLAHSGANVLT
TRBV7-7 . 11 ASSLSRTGELF
TRBV20-1 . 9 SGTVQETQY
TRBV10-1 . 14 ASSESASGSGETQY
TRBV7-8 . 13 ASSLVVKGDYGYT
TRBV2 few 10 ASSGQRYGYT
TRBV20-1 . 14 SAGTGIHQRTDTQY
TRBV5-4 . 13 ASSLGGGRNQPQH
TRBV19 once 11 ASTKTGEQDYT
TRBV27 few 11 ASGRALSQPQH
TRBV7-8 . 20 ASSLLDIWGLAGTSSYNEQF
TRBV4-3 . 11 ASSLIRLDTQY
TRBV29-1 . 14 SVVETSGTSTDTQY
TRBV7-2 . 10 ASSPGRYEQY
TRBV28 . 12 ASSIQGITYEQY
TRBV6-5 . 12 ASSYSGNGNTIY
TRBV20-1 few 12 SASPVGAGNEQF
TRBV12-3/TRBV12-4 . 11 ASRDRGYLGYT
TRBV6-1 . 12 ASSLQGFRNEQF
TRBV7-9 few 14 ASSSLGGGTQNEQF
TRBV28 . 13 ASSGFVRPNTEAF
TRBV28 . 13 ASSLVGGRRVGYT
TRBV7-2 . 14 ASTPAWGAKNTEAF
TRBV20-1 . 11 SAVTGRDQPQH
TRBV27 few 15 ASSLVKGFTDTGELF
TRBV12-5 . 11 ASGADGNTEAF
TRBV20-1 . 11 SAPGQGFLGYT
TRBV2 . 13 ASSAEAGQDTEAF
TRBV6-2/TRBV6-3 few 12 ASSHDGGGITQY
TRBV20-1 . 11 SAPKGENTEAF
TRBV19 . 16 ASSIDIAGFQTFSPLH
TRBV7-9 . 8 ASSLSQAF
TRBV24-1 . 16 ATSDLFGPGRMNTEAF
TRBV19 . 12 ASSAQGANQPQH
TRBV28 . 11 ASSPPTGYGYT
TRBV7-2 . 11 ASRPDWWDTQY
TRBV10-1 . 12 ASSRRQGNSPLH
TRBV5-1 . 8 ASSPSLQY
TRBV20-1 . 12 SATGARSTDTQY
TRBV7-2 few 16 ASSLGPYRDRGGQPQH
TRBV6-1 . 12 ASIGGFMGNTIY
TRBV20-1 . 18 SARGTGGRLGGWSNTEAF
TRBV2 few 12 ASRRDRVSYEQY